What follows is one T cell receptor (beta chain) and its context. Its antigen is not known. The CDR3 extends over 13 amino acids. Per germline, CDR1 MDHEN and CDR2 SYDVKM. Trimming removed 3 bases at V and 4 bases at J, with 9 bases between. This sample stems from a study of cytomegalovirus exposure and HLA in healthy donors. General study points: A list of about 180 TCR beta chains associated with cytomegalovirus was given.

The PCR had 60 Vbeta and 13 Jbeta primers. Generated by immunoSEQ multiplex PCR, the TCRdb table keeps only in-frame clones and is missing some. The sample has about 200,000 clones; approximately 83% are singletons. This chain joins TRBV28 and TRBJ1-2; D not certain. Specimen: PBMCs. This receptor was identified in a girl between 5 and 17 years old in good health and CMV-seronegative. The DNA for the CDR3 is TGTGCCAGCAGTTTTCGTGTTCCCTATGGCTACACCTTC. Protein sequence: CASSFRVPYGYTF.